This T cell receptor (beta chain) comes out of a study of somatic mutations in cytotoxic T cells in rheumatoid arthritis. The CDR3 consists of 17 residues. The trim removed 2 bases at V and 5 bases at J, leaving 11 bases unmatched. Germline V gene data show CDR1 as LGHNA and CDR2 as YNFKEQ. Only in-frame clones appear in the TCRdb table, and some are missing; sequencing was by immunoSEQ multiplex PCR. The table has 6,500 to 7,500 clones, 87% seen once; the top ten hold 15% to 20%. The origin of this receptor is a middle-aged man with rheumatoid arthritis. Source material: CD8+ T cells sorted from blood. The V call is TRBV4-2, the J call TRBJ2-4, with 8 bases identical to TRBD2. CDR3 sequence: CASSQYPGGRVENIQYF. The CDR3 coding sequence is TGTGCCAGCAGCCAATATCCGGGAGGGCGAGTGGAAAACATTCAGTACTTC.